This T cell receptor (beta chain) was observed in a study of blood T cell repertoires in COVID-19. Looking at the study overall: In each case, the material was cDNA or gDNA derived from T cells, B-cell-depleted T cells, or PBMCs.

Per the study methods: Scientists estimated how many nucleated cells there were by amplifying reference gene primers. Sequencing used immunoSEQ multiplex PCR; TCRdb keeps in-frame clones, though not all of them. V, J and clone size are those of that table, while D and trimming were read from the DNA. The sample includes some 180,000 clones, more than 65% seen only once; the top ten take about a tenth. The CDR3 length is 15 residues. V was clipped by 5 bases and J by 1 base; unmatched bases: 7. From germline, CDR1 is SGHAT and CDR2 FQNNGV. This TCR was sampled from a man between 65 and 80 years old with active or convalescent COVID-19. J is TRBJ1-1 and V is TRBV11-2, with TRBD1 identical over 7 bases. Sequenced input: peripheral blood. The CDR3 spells CASSPRTGKNTEAFF. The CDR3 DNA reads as TGTGCCAGCAGCCCCCGGACAGGAAAGAACACTGAAGCTTTCTTT.